This TCR beta chain was documented in a study of OX40 agonist ivuxolimab in advanced cancers. Regarding the study as a whole: Normalized expansion of T-cell clones was also low for some nonresponders. At 0.1 to 3.0 mg/kg, clonal expansion of CD4+ and CD8+ blood T cells had occurred by week 6.

CDR3 length equals 13 residues. Trimming at V came to 10 bases and at J to 7 bases, leaving 10 bases not matched to a gene. Germline CDR1 MNHEY, CDR2 SVGAGI. Of note for this clone: Its specificity is unknown.

Prior autoimmune disease or systemic immunosuppression barred patients. Profiling relied on immunoSEQ multiplex PCR, and the TCRdb table lists in-frame clones only, not all of them. The sample shows 40,000 to 65,000 clones, roughly 84% of them seen only once. The chain carries TRBV6-5 and TRBJ2-1; 7 bases agree with TRBD2. The sample consisted of CD4+ or CD8+ T cells sorted from blood, taken in a trial of the OX40 agonist ivuxolimab. The sequence was collected from an adult with an advanced solid tumor such as melanoma, head and neck, liver or kidney cancer. The CDR3: CATLGGGGNEQFF. The CDR3 DNA reads as TGTGCCACCCTGGGGGGGGGAGGGAATGAGCAGTTCTTC.